Given below is one TCR beta chain in context. What it binds is not known. From germline, CDR1 is SQVTM and CDR2 ANQGSEA. V was trimmed by 0 bases and J by 2 bases, leaving 17 bases between them. The CDR3 extends over 16 amino acids. For CDR3 and TCR beta VDJ profiling, genomic DNA was the template used. From the reads, TCRdb called clonotypes with MiXCR, one entry per CDR3 protein. The sample has some 82,000 distinct CDR3 sequences; 40% to 50% are singletons. This entry is derived from a study of CD8+CD57+ T cells in acquired aplastic anemia. Whole-study results and caveats: Researchers report that 25 to 30 CD8+ CDR3 sequences appeared in both patients and controls.

The chain has TRBV29-1 and TRBJ2-7, with D maybe TRBD1 (6 bases). This receptor was obtained from a human donor in good health, serving as a control. Sequencing was done on a sample of sorted CD4+, CD8+, or CD8+CD57+ T cells (not recorded which) from PBMCs. The CDR3 spells CSVEEGLGTRTYEQYF. Written as DNA, the CDR3 is TGCAGCGTTGAAGAAGGGCTCGGGACACGAACCTACGAGCAGTACTTC.